The 8 T cell receptor beta chains below all came from one sample that was sequenced in a study of vaccination effects on CD4 cells after COVID-19. Sequencing was performed with immunoSEQ multiplex PCR; in TCRdb, only in-frame clones are kept and a portion is missing. Here the sample spans tens of thousands of clones, approximately 80% being singletons. Between days 9 and 10 of culture, CD4+ T cells were separated out. These receptors have no identified antigens. Sequencing used CD4+ T cells from PBMCs cultured without peptide, obtained before COVID-19 vaccination. These receptors were collected from a human donor who received a COVID-19 vaccine.

The chain has TRBV9 and TRBJ1-4; 10 bases line up with TRBD1. The germline V gene has CDR1 SGDLS and CDR2 YYNGEE. The trim removed 0 bases at V and 0 bases at J, leaving 5 bases unmatched. The CDR3 consists of 18 residues. The CDR3 spells CASSVGDRGTSTNEKLFF. CDR3 nucleotide sequence: TGTGCCAGCAGCGTAGGGGACAGGGGAACCTCAACTAATGAAAAACTGTTTTTT.

This clone was seen once. J is TRBJ2-1 and V is TRBV9, with D maybe TRBD1 (5 bases). In germline, CDR1 is SGDLS, CDR2 YYNGEE. With 0 bases removed from V and 0 bases from J, the gap between germline ends came to 10 bases. The CDR3 is 16 residues long. CDR3 sequence (DNA): TGTGCCAGCAGCGTAGCAGGGCTCAGCTCCTACAATGAGCAGTTCTTC. Translated: CASSVAGLSSYNEQFF.

This clone turned up a few times. The chain carries TRBV5-4 and TRBJ2-1; 9 bases line up with TRBD1. With 3 bases clipped from V and 0 bases from J, the junction kept 4 bases outside the gene matches. This CDR3 region has 16 residues. CDR1 is SGHNT and CDR2 is YYREEE in the germline V gene (reference sequence). The CDR3 DNA follows: TGTGCCAGCAGCTACGACAGGGGGAGCTCCTACAATGAGCAGTTCTTC. This sequence encodes CASSYDRGSSYNEQFF.

V is TRBV5-5 and J is TRBJ2-3; 7 nucleotides align to TRBD1. CDR3 size: 13 residues. Unmatched junction bases numbered 2, after V lost 2 bases and J lost 5 bases. The V gene's germline CDR1 is SGHKS and CDR2 YYEKEE (reference sequence). The CDR3 reads CASSFSGGDTQYF. The CDR3 nucleotides read TGTGCCAGCAGCTTTTCAGGGGGAGATACGCAGTATTTT.

The rearrangement uses TRBV7-2 and TRBJ1-6, with D possibly being TRBD1 (6 bases). This CDR3 region has 15 residues. Germline V gives CDR1 SGHTA, CDR2 FQGNSA. The V and J ends lost 5 bases and 7 bases respectively, with 15 bases between them. Written as DNA, the CDR3 is TGTGCCAGCAGCGCGGATCCAGGGGAAAATTCACCCCTCCACTTT. This translates into CASSADPGENSPLHF.

This clone occurred once. J is TRBJ2-7 and V is TRBV3-1 (or the pseudogene TRBV3-2); no reliable D call. This CDR3 has 14 amino acids. Trimming took off 3 bases at V and 1 base at J, with 10 bases between the two ends. Germline loops: CDR1 LGHDT, CDR2 YNNKEL (reference sequence). The CDR3 DNA follows: TGTGCCAGCAGCCAGAGTAGCAGTTCCTACGAGCAGTACGTC. This codes for CASSQSSSSYEQYV.

J is TRBJ2-2 and V is TRBV7-8, with 11 bases aligning to TRBD2. CDR3 size: 15 residues. J lost 5 bases, V lost 6 bases, and 5 bases had no gene match. Germline V gene lookup returns CDR1 SGHVS and CDR2 FQNEAQ. CDR3 DNA: TGTGCCAGCAGATTACTAGCGGGGGCTACCGGGGAGCTGTTTTTT. Residues: CASRLLAGATGELFF.

The genes are TRBV6-2 or TRBV6-3 and TRBJ2-7; D not resolved. Trimming removed 6 bases from V and 2 bases from J, with 8 bases in between. Germline V gene lookup returns CDR1 MNHEY and CDR2 SVGEGT. The CDR3 extends over 12 amino acids. CDR3 DNA sequence: TGTGCCAGCAGCCTTGACACCTACGAGCAGTACGTC. It is translated as CASSLDTYEQYV.